This T cell receptor beta chain was profiled in a study of T cell responses to AZD1222 COVID-19 vaccine. Trimming removed 3 bases from V and 8 bases from J; junction bases left unmatched: 8. Germline lookup yields CDR1 MDHEN and CDR2 SYDVKM. This CDR3 contains 14 residues. Sequencing was performed with immunoSEQ multiplex PCR; in TCRdb, only in-frame clones are kept and a portion is missing. This table has some 100,000 clones, roughly 90% appearing once. A word on this clone: The antigen is unknown.

Study results and caveats: Every sample of the repertoires postdated the peak T cell response. Recipients of two AZD1222 doses showed rising Spike-specific TCR breadth and depth. Most donors were white British, females outnumbered males, and clonal diversity was possibly underestimated. Spike as a whole was targeted by vaccine-associated CD4 TCRs, dominant at 160-218 and 743-854.

The source material was peripheral blood, sampled 28 days after the second AZD1222 dose. V and J are TRBV28 and TRBJ1-1; 8 bases align to TRBD1. This clonotype originated in an adult who received the AZD1222 COVID-19 vaccine. This CDR3 is CASSFPSGQGEAFF. The CDR3 nucleotides read TGTGCCAGCAGTTTCCCCTCCGGACAGGGCGAAGCTTTCTTT.